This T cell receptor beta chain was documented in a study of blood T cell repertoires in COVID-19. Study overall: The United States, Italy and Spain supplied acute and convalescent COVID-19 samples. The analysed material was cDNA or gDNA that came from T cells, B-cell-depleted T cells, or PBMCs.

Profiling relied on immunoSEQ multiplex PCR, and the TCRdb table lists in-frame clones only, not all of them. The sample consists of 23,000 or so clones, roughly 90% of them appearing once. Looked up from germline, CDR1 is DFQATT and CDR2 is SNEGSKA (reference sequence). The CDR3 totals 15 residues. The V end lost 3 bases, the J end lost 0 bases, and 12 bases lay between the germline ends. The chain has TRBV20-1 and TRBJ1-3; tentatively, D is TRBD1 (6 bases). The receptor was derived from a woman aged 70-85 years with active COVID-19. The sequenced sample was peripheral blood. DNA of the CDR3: TGCAGTGCTAGTAACAGGGAGCACTCTGGAAACACCATATATTTT. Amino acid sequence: CSASNREHSGNTIYF.